Listed here are 17 T cell receptor beta chains from one sample, sequenced in a study of T cell repertoires in cytomegalovirus infection. TCRdb re-analysed the reads in MiXCR, keeping a single row per CDR3 protein. The sample has around 750,000 distinct CDR3 sequences, 30% to 35% seen once. These TCRs are of unknown antigen specificity. Source: cultured CD8+ T cells from PBMCs, taken from culture after CMV antigen stimulation. Every receptor here comes from a human donor in good health (CMV status not recorded). Some clones in this sample may be carry-over from other donors' samples.

Only a few counts were recorded for this clonotype. CDR3 DNA sequence: TGTGCCAGCAGTCTCGGACAGTCTATAGACTACACCTTC. It yields the protein CASSLGQSIDYTF. The chain couples TRBV6-2 or TRBV6-3 to TRBJ1-2; perhaps TRBD1 as D (6 bases). This CDR3 spans 13 amino acids. Trimming removed 5 bases at V and 10 bases at J, with 17 bases between. Germline V lookup: CDR1 MNHEY, CDR2 SVGEGT.

This chain joins TRBV7-9 and TRBJ2-2, with no clear D. Germline CDR1 is SEHNR and CDR2 is FQNEAQ (reference sequence). The V end lost 1 base, the J end lost 3 bases, and 9 bases lay between the germline ends. The CDR3 sequence is 15 residues long. CDR3 residues: CASSLGKTYTGELFF. CDR3 DNA sequence: TGTGCCAGCAGCTTAGGGAAGACTTACACCGGGGAGCTGTTTTTT.

This clonotype showed up just a few times. The J gene is TRBJ2-3, the V gene TRBV28; 8 bases are shared with TRBD1. The CDR3 runs to 17 residues. The V segment lost 3 bases and the J segment 2 bases; nucleotides outside the gene matches: 10. In germline, CDR1 is MDHEN, CDR2 SYDVKM. The CDR3 loop is CASSFKWDRRNTDTQYF. CDR3 coding DNA: TGTGCCAGCAGTTTTAAGTGGGACAGGCGCAACACAGATACGCAGTATTTT.

This clonotype was counted a few times. The germline gene is not matched at one end of the junction; a read error may be the cause. The CDR3 is CASSLSSRHNEQFF. The DNA for the CDR3 is TGTGCTAGCAGCTTATCCTCTAGGCACAATGAGCAGTTCTTC. The chain joins TRBV7-7 to TRBJ2-1; D is undetermined. Germline V gene sequence: CDR1 SSHAT, CDR2 FNYEAQ (reference sequence). The CDR3 has 14 amino acids.

In this sample, this clonotype turned up many times. The genes are TRBV7-6 and TRBJ2-1, with TRBD1 matching over 7 bases. CDR1 and CDR2 from the germline V gene are SGHVS and FNYEAQ. CDR3 size: 14 residues. V lost 5 bases to trimming and J lost 5 bases; unmatched junction nucleotides: 6. The CDR3 bases are TGTGCCAGCAGCCATGGACAGGACAACAATGAGCAGTTCTTC. Protein product: CASSHGQDNNEQFF.

This clonotype has more than one count but fewer than ten. V usage is TRBV6-1 and J usage is TRBJ2-7; possible D gene TRBD1, 5 bases. Germline lookup yields CDR1 MNHNS and CDR2 SASEGT. This CDR3 comprises 15 residues. Trimming stripped 2 bases from V and 4 bases from J, with 15 bases between. In DNA form, the CDR3 reads TGTGCCAGCAGTGAATTGGGTGCAGGGCTATACGAGCAGTACTTC. It specifies CASSELGAGLYEQYF.

The chain joins TRBV19 to TRBJ2-1; D tentatively fits TRBD1 or TRBD2 (6 bases each). This CDR3 spans 15 amino acids. Germline-derived CDR1 and CDR2 are LNHDA and SQIVND (reference sequence). Between the trimmed V and J ends, which lost 3 bases and 1 base, there was a span of 10 bases. In nucleotides, the CDR3 is TGTGCCAGTAGTATCGAGGGGGGATCCTACAATGAGCAGTTCTTC. Encoded protein: CASSIEGGSYNEQFF.

This clonotype occurred a few times. This chain joins TRBV27 and TRBJ2-1; 7 bases are shared with TRBD1. V dropped 6 bases and J dropped 5; count of bases not matched to a gene: 7. Per germline, CDR1 MNHEY and CDR2 SMNVEV (reference sequence). The CDR3 is made up of 14 amino acids. DNA for the CDR3: TGTGCCAGCAGGGATTCCGGGACAGACAATGAGCAGTTCTTC. Its protein product is CASRDSGTDNEQFF.

This clonotype was seen a few times. The chain is built from TRBV7-4 and TRBJ2-5; 10 bases match TRBD1. Germline CDR1 and CDR2: SGHVT and SQSDAQ. The V gene end was trimmed by 5 bases and the J gene end by 5 bases; junction bases not matched to a gene: 11. This CDR3 has 16 amino acids. CDR3 DNA sequence: TGTGCCAGCAGCCTCACCGGGACAGGGGACGGTGAGACCCAGTACTTC. Translation: CASSLTGTGDGETQYF.

This clonotype was found a few times. The chain has TRBV4-1 and TRBJ2-3, with TRBD2 matching over 11 bases. The junction had 2 bases not matched to a gene; V was cut back by 1 base and J by 2 bases. The CDR3 spans 16 residues. The V gene's germline CDR1 is MGHRA and CDR2 YSYEKL. CDR3 sequence reads: CASSQVLAGATDTQYF. Here the CDR3 DNA reads TGCGCCAGCAGCCAAGTACTAGCGGGGGCCACAGATACGCAGTATTTT.

In DNA form, the CDR3 reads TGTGCCAGCAGTGAAGCGTCAGGCAGGTCCTACGAGCAGTACGTC. Translation: CASSEASGRSYEQYV. The chain is built from TRBV2 and TRBJ2-7; D unclear. The CDR3 sequence is 15 residues long. Looked up from germline, CDR1 is SNHLY and CDR2 is FYNNEI. The V end was cut by 0 bases, the J end by 1 base, with 10 bases between.

The chain recombines TRBV9 with TRBJ1-1; D unresolved. Trimming left V 7 bases short and J 6 bases short, with 10 bases between. The CDR3 has 11 amino acids. CDR1 is SGDLS and CDR2 is YYNGEE in the germline V gene. The CDR3 spells CASESGAEAFF. DNA of the CDR3: TGTGCCAGCGAATCCGGGGCTGAAGCTTTCTTT.

This clonotype occurred many times. The genes are TRBV7-2 and TRBJ2-1; TRBD2 matches at 10 bases. There are 14 residues in the CDR3. Germline assignment: CDR1 SGHTA and CDR2 FQGNSA. Trimming at V came to 5 bases and at J to 7 bases, leaving 5 bases not matched to a gene. This CDR3 reads CASSPTSGANEQFF. The CDR3 bases are TGTGCCAGCAGCCCCACTAGCGGGGCTAATGAGCAGTTCTTC.

CDR3 amino acids: CASSQSPRTDYSNQPQHF. The CDR3 DNA reads as TGTGCCAGCAGCCAATCGCCCCGGACAGATTATAGCAATCAGCCCCAGCATTTT. This chain links TRBV16 with TRBJ1-5; D might be TRBD1 (6 bases). V lost 0 bases, J lost 0 bases, and 15 bases lay in between. The CDR3 extends over 18 amino acids. CDR1 and CDR2 (germline): KGHSY, FQNENV.

J is TRBJ2-7 and V is TRBV6-2 or TRBV6-3, with TRBD1 identical over 10 bases. The trim removed 0 bases at V and 2 bases at J, leaving 13 bases unmatched. This CDR3 comprises 19 residues. The V gene's germline CDR1 is MNHEY and CDR2 SVGEGT. The CDR3 DNA follows: TGTGCCAGCAGTTACTCGAAGGGACAGGGGATCTTTACCACCTACGAGCAGTACGTC. Its protein is CASSYSKGQGIFTTYEQYV.

This clonotype has just a few counts. The chain couples TRBV11-1 to TRBJ2-3; D is possibly TRBD2 (5 bases). V was pared by 1 base and J by 0 bases, with 11 bases between. This CDR3 has 16 amino acids. CDR1 is SGHAT and CDR2 is FQDESV in the germline V gene (reference sequence). This CDR3 reads CASSLVWETSTDTQYF. CDR3 DNA: TGTGCCAGCAGCTTAGTGTGGGAGACCAGCACAGATACGCAGTATTTT. The entire variable domain, with the rest obtained from reference TRBV11-1 and TRBJ2-3, is as follows: EAEVAQSPRYKITEKSQAVAFWCDPISGHATLYWYRQILGQGPELLVQFQDESVVDDSQLPKDRFSAERLKGVDSTLKIQPAELGDSAMYLCASSLVWETSTDTQYFGPGTRLTVL.

This rearrangement joins TRBV6-1 to TRBJ2-2, with D perhaps TRBD1 or TRBD2 (6 bases each). The germline V gene has CDR1 MNHNS and CDR2 SASEGT. The CDR3 covers 14 residues. V was pared by 10 bases and J by 3 bases, with 15 bases between. This CDR3 reads CANRVGDYTGELFF. In DNA form, the CDR3 reads TGTGCCAACAGGGTAGGGGACTACACCGGGGAGCTGTTTTTT.